A single sample gave rise to the 5 T cell receptor beta chains below, sequenced in a study of blood T cell repertoires in COVID-19. The table came from immunoSEQ multiplex PCR; TCRdb's copy has only in-frame clones and leaves some out. The sample lists approximately 270,000 clones, roughly 88% occurring once. Specimen: peripheral blood. The receptors derive from a woman aged 25-40 years with COVID-19, enrolled during active disease.

This chain joins TRBV12-3 or TRBV12-4 and TRBJ2-3; D unclear. Deletions cut 5 bases from V and 3 bases from J, with 9 bases between. The CDR3 loop spans 13 amino acids. CDR3 protein: CASSGSRTDTQYF. In DNA, the CDR3 is TGTGCCAGCAGTGGTAGCCGGACAGATACGCAGTATTTT.

V usage is TRBV10-1 and J usage is TRBJ2-6, with D maybe TRBD1 (6 bases). The CDR3 contains 16 residues. V was shortened by 6 bases and J by 4 bases, with 16 bases between the two germline ends. The germline V gene encodes CDR1 WNHNN and CDR2 SYGVQD (reference sequence). The CDR3 nucleotides are TGCGCCAGCAGGTCGCCTCAGGGGACCGGGGCCAACGTCCTGACTTTC. Its protein is CASRSPQGTGANVLTF.

This chain connects TRBV29-1 to TRBJ2-7; TRBD1 matches 9 bases. Unmatched junction bases numbered 6, after V lost 4 bases and J lost 5 bases. There are 13 residues in the CDR3. The germline CDR1 and CDR2 sequences are SQVTM and ANQGSEA. CDR3 sequence reads: CSVAGQGLNEQYF. DNA of the CDR3: TGCAGCGTTGCGGGACAGGGCTTGAACGAGCAGTACTTC.

This clone was seen more than once but under ten times. The chain links TRBV19 to TRBJ1-2, with 7 bases aligning to TRBD1. Looked up from germline, CDR1 is LNHDA and CDR2 is SQIVND (reference sequence). With 3 bases clipped from V and 5 bases from J, the junction kept 9 bases outside the gene matches. This CDR3 region has 15 residues. The CDR3 here is CASSMDWGTDYGYTF. CDR3 bases: TGTGCCAGTAGTATGGATTGGGGGACAGATTATGGCTACACCTTC.

This clone was counted between two and nine times. The V and J genes are TRBV27 and TRBJ1-1; 7 nucleotides align to TRBD1. Looked up from germline, CDR1 is MNHEY and CDR2 is SMNVEV (reference sequence). V dropped 6 bases and J dropped 3; count of bases not matched to a gene: 7. The CDR3 loop spans 14 amino acids. The CDR3 DNA reads TGTGCCAGCAGAGCGCAGGGGGTGTACACTGAAGCTTTCTTT. It specifies CASRAQGVYTEAFF.